What follows are 16 T cell receptor beta chains derived from one specimen sequenced in a study of cytomegalovirus exposure and HLA in healthy donors. Both 60 Vbeta primers and 13 Jbeta primers went into the PCR. Using immunoSEQ multiplex PCR, the repertoire was profiled, and TCRdb retains in-frame clones only, with some absent. The table has approximately 190,000 clones, 82% seen once. Sequencing used PBMCs. Receptor source: a woman aged 45-65 years in good health and CMV-seropositive.

The chain joins TRBV25-1 to TRBJ2-7, with TRBD1 identical over 8 bases. Germline V gene data show CDR1 as MGHDK and CDR2 as SYGVNS. V lost 6 bases, J lost 3 bases, and 7 bases stayed unmatched. The CDR3 has 14 residues. CDR3 region: CASSRQGNIYEQYF. The CDR3 region has the DNA TGTGCCAGCAGCCGACAGGGGAATATCTACGAGCAGTACTTC.

This clone was detected once. This chain uses TRBV2 with TRBJ2-7, with 9 bases identical to TRBD2. Germline V gene lookup returns CDR1 SNHLY and CDR2 FYNNEI. J gave up 4 bases and V 7 bases, and 5 bases lay outside the gene matches. This CDR3 has 13 residues. The CDR3 DNA follows: TGTGCCAGCACGGGACTAGCTGAGTACGAGCAGTACTTC. Translating gives CASTGLAEYEQYF.

The chain is built from TRBV4-1 and TRBJ2-3; D is perhaps TRBD2 (5 bases). Trimming cost V 4 bases and J 0 bases, with 8 bases left between them. The germline gives CDR1 MGHRA, CDR2 YSYEKL. This CDR3 spans 14 amino acids. CDR3 residues: CASSLAGSTDTQYF. The CDR3 bases are TGCGCCAGCAGCCTGGCGGGCAGCACAGATACGCAGTATTTT.

This sequence joins TRBV5-1 and TRBJ2-3; 12 positions agree with TRBD2. The V and J ends lost 4 bases and 4 bases, in that order; junction bases with no gene match: 4. The CDR3 is made up of 15 amino acids. Germline lookup yields CDR1 SGHRS and CDR2 YFSETQ. In DNA form, the CDR3 reads TGCGCCAGCAGCCCAGGACTAGCGGGGCCAGATACGCAGTATTTT. Its protein product is CASSPGLAGPDTQYF.

This chain joins TRBV6-1 and TRBJ1-5; D call uncertain. Trimming pared 6 bases from V and 2 bases from J, leaving 8 bases between. Germline V lookup: CDR1 MNHNS, CDR2 SASEGT. The CDR3 length is 13 residues. The CDR3 loop reads CASRELGNQPQHF. The CDR3 DNA reads TGTGCCAGCAGGGAATTAGGCAATCAGCCCCAGCATTTT.

This clone turned up a few times. This chain uses TRBV30 with TRBJ1-6; 10 bases match TRBD1. CDR3 length: 14 amino acids. CDR1 and CDR2 from the germline V gene are GTSNPN and SVGIG (reference sequence). Trimming took 4 bases from V and 7 from J; bases not matched to a gene: 4. The CDR3 loop is CAWNPGQGNSPLHF. In DNA, the CDR3 is TGTGCCTGGAACCCGGGACAGGGGAATTCACCCCTCCACTTT.

In DNA form, the CDR3 reads TGCGCCAGCAGCCAAGAATTACAGGGTAGTCGTCAGCCCCAGCATTTT. Amino acids: CASSQELQGSRQPQHF. The chain has TRBV4-1 and TRBJ1-5; a possible D gene is TRBD1 (6 bases). V lost 0 bases and J lost 6, with 15 bases in between. Germline-derived CDR1 and CDR2 are MGHRA and YSYEKL. The CDR3 extends over 16 amino acids.

This rearrangement joins TRBV10-3 to TRBJ1-4; 7 nucleotides line up with TRBD1. The CDR3 has 16 amino acids. Trimming cost V 3 bases and J 5 bases; bases outside gene matches: 9. CDR1 ENHRY and CDR2 SYGVKD come from the germline V gene. The chain's CDR3 is CAISEGGALGNEKLFF. The CDR3 coding sequence is TGTGCCATCAGTGAAGGGGGCGCATTAGGAAATGAAAAACTGTTTTTT.

This chain links TRBV29-1 with TRBJ2-3; 8 nucleotides agree with TRBD2. J gave up 3 bases and V 3 bases, and 5 bases lay outside the gene matches. Germline V gene data show CDR1 as SQVTM and CDR2 as ANQGSEA. The CDR3 sequence is 14 residues long. The CDR3 loop reads CSVEERGRTDTQYF. As DNA, the CDR3 is TGCAGCGTTGAGGAGCGGGGGCGGACAGATACGCAGTATTTT.

The V call is TRBV7-9, the J call TRBJ2-5, with D perhaps matching TRBD2 (5 bases). CDR1 and CDR2 (germline): SEHNR, FQNEAQ (reference sequence). CDR3 size: 12 residues. Trimming removed 6 bases at V and 11 bases at J, with 16 bases between. The CDR3 region has the DNA TGTGCCAGCAGACACCCGGGCGGCGGGCAGTACTTC. It yields the protein CASRHPGGGQYF.

This chain links TRBV4-3 with TRBJ1-3; no reliable D call. With 0 bases removed from V and 0 bases from J, the gap between germline ends came to 9 bases. CDR3 size: 16 residues. Germline assignment: CDR1 LGHNA and CDR2 YSLEER. As DNA, the CDR3 is TGCGCCAGCAGCCAAGATGTGGGCTACTCTGGAAACACCATATATTTT. It translates to CASSQDVGYSGNTIYF.

The chain links TRBV5-1 to TRBJ2-5, with 7 bases that match TRBD1. CDR1 and CDR2 (germline): SGHRS, YFSETQ. The CDR3 has 15 residues. Trimming at V came to 4 bases and at J to 2 bases, leaving 8 bases not matched to a gene. The chain's CDR3 is CASSLDPRGQETQYF. CDR3 nucleotides: TGCGCCAGCAGCCTAGATCCCAGGGGGCAAGAGACCCAGTACTTC.

The CDR3 region is CASSLLAGGPYEQYF. CDR3 nucleotide sequence: TGTGCCAGCAGCTTATTAGCGGGGGGTCCCTACGAGCAGTACTTC. J is TRBJ2-7 and V is TRBV7-2, with 10 nucleotides matching TRBD2. The V gene's germline CDR1 is SGHTA and CDR2 FQGNSA. This CDR3 has 15 residues. Unmatched junction bases numbered 3, after V lost 2 bases and J lost 2 bases.

This chain connects TRBV28 to TRBJ1-4; TRBD1 matches at 8 bases. With 4 bases clipped from V and 6 bases from J, the junction kept 4 bases outside the gene matches. CDR1 is MDHEN, CDR2 SYDVKM, per germline. The CDR3 has 14 residues. In nucleotides, the CDR3 is TGTGCCAGCAGTTACGGACAGGGCTATGAAAAACTGTTTTTT. This encodes CASSYGQGYEKLFF. Based on the CDR3 plus reference TRBV28 and TRBJ1-4, the full variable domain is DVKVTQSSRYLVKRTGEKVFLECVQDMDHENMFWYRQDPGLGLRLIYFSYDVKMKEKGDIPEGYSVSREKKERFSLILESASTNQTSMYLCASSYGQGYEKLFFGSGTQLSVL.

The rearrangement links TRBV9 to TRBJ1-1; D is uncertain. The CDR3 length is 13 residues. Germline lookup yields CDR1 SGDLS and CDR2 YYNGEE. Trimming cost V 6 bases and J 0 bases, with 9 bases left between them. This CDR3 reads CASTKNMNTEAFF. For the CDR3, the DNA is TGTGCCAGCACCAAAAACATGAACACTGAAGCTTTCTTT.

The gene calls are TRBV2 and TRBJ1-5, with D perhaps TRBD1 (6 bases). Germline V lookup: CDR1 SNHLY, CDR2 FYNNEI. This CDR3 has 14 amino acids. Trimming cost V 4 bases and J 5 bases, with 12 bases left between them. CDR3 DNA sequence: TGTGCCAGCAGTGTTTCCAGGGGCTATCAGCCCCAGCATTTT. Translation: CASSVSRGYQPQHF. Full variable domain (missing parts from reference TRBV2 and TRBJ1-5): EPEVTQTPSHQVTQMGQEVILRCVPISNHLYFYWYRQILGQKVEFLVSFYNNEISEKSEIFDDQFSVERPDGSNFTLKIRSTKLEDSAMYFCASSVSRGYQPQHFGDGTRLSIL.